Shown below are 23 T cell receptor beta chains from a single sample sequenced in a study of T cell responses to AZD1222 COVID-19 vaccine. Some clones are missing from TCRdb's copy, which holds only in-frame ones; the method was immunoSEQ multiplex PCR. Of some 170,000 clones listed, 93% are singletons. Source: peripheral blood, taken on day 0 of AZD1222 vaccination. The receptor source for this set is an adult in good health.

The V call is TRBV5-1, the J call TRBJ1-2, with a possible D match to TRBD1 (6 bases). V dropped 5 bases and J dropped 6 bases, with 14 bases sitting between them. The CDR3 sequence is 13 residues long. Germline CDR1 reads SGHRS; CDR2 reads YFSETQ. CDR3 bases: TGCGCCAGCAGAGGTTTGGGGGCTGATGGCTACACCTTC. It encodes CASRGLGADGYTF.

This clone has only one observation. This sequence joins TRBV10-1 and TRBJ1-6; D is undetermined. The germline V and J ends were trimmed by 2 bases and 5 bases, with 19 bases remaining between them. The germline V gene encodes CDR1 WNHNN and CDR2 SYGVQD (reference sequence). The CDR3 contains 18 residues. CDR3 sequence reads: CASSENCSAPNHNSPLHF. Here the CDR3 DNA reads TGCGCCAGCAGTGAGAATTGTAGCGCCCCGAACCATAATTCACCCCTCCACTTT.

This rearrangement joins TRBV12-3 or TRBV12-4 to TRBJ1-6, with D tentatively TRBD1 (6 bases). The V end was cut by 6 bases, the J end by 7 bases, with 10 bases between. The CDR3 runs to 13 residues. For the CDR3, the DNA is TGTGCCAGCAGACCAACAGGGAATTCACCCCTCCACTTT. Translation gives CASRPTGNSPLHF.

The rearrangement joins TRBV2 to TRBJ1-2, with 8 positions matching TRBD1. From germline, CDR1 is SNHLY and CDR2 FYNNEI. The V gene end was trimmed by 4 bases and the J gene end by 8 bases; junction bases not matched to a gene: 6. This CDR3 contains 13 residues. CDR3 protein: CASSGQGAEGYTF. In nucleotides, the CDR3 is TGTGCCAGCAGTGGCCAGGGGGCGGAAGGCTACACCTTC.

The chain carries TRBV20-1 and TRBJ2-5, with TRBD2 identical over 8 bases. This CDR3 comprises 16 residues. V gave up 3 bases and J gave up 3 bases; unmatched junction bases: 12. The germline V gene has CDR1 DFQATT and CDR2 SNEGSKA (reference sequence). CDR3 sequence (DNA): TGCAGTGCTAGTCGGTCAAGCGGGGGATCCAAAGAGACCCAGTACTTC. Translation: CSASRSSGGSKETQYF.

This chain joins TRBV6-5 and TRBJ1-1; D gene uncertain. With 7 bases removed from V and 8 bases from J, the gap between germline ends came to 17 bases. This CDR3 contains 13 residues. Germline loops: CDR1 MNHEY, CDR2 SVGAGI. DNA for the CDR3: TGTGCCAGCACCCCAGCATCAGTTTCAGAAGCTTTCTTT. This codes for CASTPASVSEAFF.

This rearrangement joins TRBV18 to TRBJ2-1; the match to TRBD2 covers 10 bases. The CDR3 runs to 15 residues. V was clipped by 5 bases and J by 4 bases; unmatched bases: 5. The germline V gene encodes CDR1 KGHSH and CDR2 LQKENI. CDR3 nucleotides: TGTGCCAGCTCAAAGACTAGCGGGCATTACAATGAGCAGTTCTTC. It codes for CASSKTSGHYNEQFF. Together with reference TRBV18 and TRBJ2-1, the CDR3 gives the full variable domain: NAGVMQNPRHLVRRRGQEARLRCSPMKGHSHVYWYRQLPEEGLKFMVYLQKENIIDESGMPKERFSAEFPKEGPSILRIQQVVRGDSAAYFCASSKTSGHYNEQFFGPGTRLTVL.

The V call is TRBV27, the J call TRBJ2-5; D unclear. The CDR3 consists of 17 residues. Trimming took off 2 bases at V and 1 base at J, with 17 bases between the two ends. In germline, CDR1 is MNHEY, CDR2 SMNVEV (reference sequence). The CDR3 spells CASSLSGRQTLQETQYF. DNA for the CDR3: TGTGCCAGCAGTTTAAGTGGGCGGCAGACACTCCAAGAGACCCAGTACTTC.

The chain combines TRBV28 with TRBJ2-2; 9 positions match TRBD2. The germline gives CDR1 MDHEN, CDR2 SYDVKM. The CDR3 spans 17 residues. The J segment lost 7 bases and the V segment lost 4 bases, leaving 13 bases of the junction unmatched. Here the CDR3 reads CASSSIMGLAGIGELFF. For the CDR3, the DNA is TGTGCCAGCAGTTCGATTATGGGACTAGCTGGAATCGGGGAGCTGTTTTTT.

This clone has a single count. V is TRBV19 and J is TRBJ1-5; D is undetermined. Trimming removed 3 bases from V and 0 bases from J, with 12 bases in between. Germline CDR1 is LNHDA and CDR2 is SQIVND (reference sequence). The length of the CDR3 is 16 residues. The CDR3 region has the DNA TGTGCCAGTAGTATTCGCGGAACCACTAGCAATCAGCCCCAGCATTTT. Amino acid sequence: CASSIRGTTSNQPQHF.

The chain is built from TRBV3-1 (or the pseudogene TRBV3-2) and TRBJ2-5; D uncertain. The length of the CDR3 is 13 residues. The germline V and J ends were trimmed by 1 base and 0 bases, with 3 bases remaining between them. Per the germline V gene, CDR1 is LGHDT and CDR2 is YNNKEL (reference sequence). For the CDR3, the DNA is TGTGCCAGCAGCCAAGGATACCAAGAGACCCAGTACTTC. Translated: CASSQGYQETQYF.

The chain couples TRBV3-1 (or the pseudogene TRBV3-2) to TRBJ1-2; D gene unclear. CDR1 is LGHDT, CDR2 YNNKEL, per germline (reference sequence). Trimming pared 0 bases from V and 4 bases from J, leaving 12 bases between. CDR3 length equals 15 residues. The CDR3 DNA reads as TGTGCCAGCAGCCAAGAGTTTGAGGACTCCTATGGCTACACCTTC. Amino acids: CASSQEFEDSYGYTF.

The chain recombines TRBV4-2 with TRBJ2-2; D ambiguous. Per the germline V gene, CDR1 is LGHNA and CDR2 is YNFKEQ. This CDR3 has 13 amino acids. Trimming removed 0 bases at V and 2 bases at J, with 1 base between. The CDR3 bases are TGTGCCAGCAGCCAAGATAACACCGGGGAGCTGTTTTTT. It specifies CASSQDNTGELFF.

Written as DNA, the CDR3 is TGTGCCAGCAGCCAAGTAGCGGGAGCCAACACCGGGGAGCTGTTTTTT. Translation gives CASSQVAGANTGELFF. The gene calls are TRBV4-2 and TRBJ2-2, with 9 bases that match TRBD2. CDR1 and CDR2 from the germline V gene are LGHNA and YNFKEQ. V trimming: 1 base; J trimming: 2 bases; junction bases outside the gene matches: 2. There are 16 residues in the CDR3.

The chain is built from TRBV2 and TRBJ2-7, with D perhaps given as TRBD1 or TRBD2 (5 bases each). This CDR3 is 15 amino acids long. CDR1 is SNHLY, CDR2 FYNNEI, per germline. Trimming took off 2 bases at V and 2 bases at J, with 13 bases between the two ends. In DNA form, the CDR3 reads TGTGCCAGCAGTGAATCAGGGACGAAGACCTACGAGCAGTACTTC. Protein product: CASSESGTKTYEQYF.

V gene TRBV5-4 combines with J gene TRBJ2-1; perhaps D is TRBD1 or TRBD2 (5 bases each). The V end was cut by 3 bases, the J end by 7 bases, with 14 bases between. This CDR3 is 14 amino acids long. Germline V gene data show CDR1 as SGHNT and CDR2 as YYREEE (reference sequence). The CDR3 is CASSSTGTLNEQFF. DNA of the CDR3: TGTGCCAGCAGCTCAACCGGGACCCTTAATGAGCAGTTCTTC. Combining the CDR3 with reference TRBV5-4 and TRBJ2-1 gives the whole variable domain ETGVTQSPTHLIKTRGQQVTLRCSSQSGHNTVSWYQQALGQGPQFIFQYYREEENGRGNFPPRFSGLQFPNYSSELNVNALELDDSALYLCASSSTGTLNEQFFGPGTRLTVL.

The chain is built from TRBV6-5 and TRBJ1-3; 10 positions match TRBD1. The trim removed 6 bases at V and 4 bases at J, leaving 6 bases unmatched. CDR3 size: 15 residues. CDR1 MNHEY and CDR2 SVGAGI come from the germline V gene. Here the CDR3 reads CASRSGTGAGNTIYF. CDR3 coding DNA: TGTGCCAGCAGATCCGGGACAGGGGCCGGAAACACCATATATTTT.

This chain connects TRBV20-1 to TRBJ1-2, with TRBD1 as a possible D gene (6 bases). The CDR3 runs to 13 residues. Germline V gene lookup returns CDR1 DFQATT and CDR2 SNEGSKA (reference sequence). Trimming stripped 3 bases from V and 1 base from J, with 9 bases between. As DNA, the CDR3 is TGCAGTGCTAGTACAGGGCTTAACTATGGCTACACCTTC. Translation: CSASTGLNYGYTF.

The CDR3 sequence: CASSPQGNYEQYF. The CDR3 bases are TGTGCCAGCTCACCACAGGGGAACTACGAGCAGTACTTC. This chain links TRBV18 with TRBJ2-7; weak D call: TRBD1 (5 bases). V was trimmed by 1 base and J by 3 bases, leaving 7 bases between them. CDR1 is KGHSH, CDR2 LQKENI, per germline. The CDR3 runs 13 residues.

J is TRBJ2-2 and V is TRBV11-2, with TRBD1 identical over 10 bases. The length of the CDR3 is 16 residues. After removal of 8 bases from V and 4 bases from J, the junction contained 10 bases not matched to a gene. The germline CDR1 and CDR2 sequences are SGHAT and FQNNGV. This chain's CDR3 is CASRRPGTGVTGELFF. CDR3 bases: TGTGCCAGCCGCCGACCCGGGACAGGGGTCACCGGGGAGCTGTTTTTT.

This chain connects TRBV30 to TRBJ1-2; D not resolved. The germline V gene encodes CDR1 GTSNPN and CDR2 SVGIG (reference sequence). V was trimmed by 3 bases and J by 10 bases, leaving 21 bases between them. The CDR3 contains 14 residues. The CDR3 protein is CAWSSRPNTASYTF. The DNA of the CDR3 is TGTGCCTGGAGCTCTCGCCCTAATACAGCCTCCTACACCTTC.

Here the CDR3 reads CASSPPTGGDEAFF. DNA for the CDR3: TGTGCCAGCAGTCCTCCGACAGGGGGCGATGAAGCTTTCTTT. This chain uses TRBV6-5 with TRBJ1-1, with 10 nucleotides matching TRBD1. The junction had 7 bases not matched to a gene; V was cut back by 5 bases and J by 7 bases. The germline CDR1 and CDR2 sequences are MNHEY and SVGAGI. The CDR3 is 14 residues long.

V usage is TRBV3-1 (or the pseudogene TRBV3-2) and J usage is TRBJ1-5; no firm D call. The CDR3 is 15 amino acids. Germline loops: CDR1 LGHDT, CDR2 YNNKEL (reference sequence). Trimming cost V 1 base and J 3 bases, with 10 bases left between them. The CDR3 loop reads CASSQVEGPNQPQHF. The CDR3 DNA follows: TGTGCCAGCAGCCAAGTGGAAGGGCCCAATCAGCCCCAGCATTTT.